This entry features one T cell receptor (beta chain) sequence. TCRdb re-called the RT-PCR reads with MiXCR, one entry per CDR3 protein. Of some 800,000 distinct CDR3 sequences detected, 20% to 25% appear once; the ten largest clones hold 10%. This sample stems from a study of response to subunit inactivated influenza vaccine. This CDR3 is 17 amino acids long. The V and J ends lost 0 bases and 6 bases, in that order; junction bases with no gene match: 8. CDR1 and CDR2 from the germline V gene are LGHNA and YSLEER. The chain joins TRBV4-3 to TRBJ1-4; 9 bases are a match to TRBD1. The sequence came from a man aged 50 to 60 who received an inactivated influenza vaccine. Specimen: PBMCs from blood, collected 4 to 6 days after vaccination. CDR3 sequence reads: CASSQDLPGQGYEKLFF. In nucleotides, the CDR3 is TGCGCCAGCAGCCAAGATCTGCCGGGACAGGGTTATGAAAAACTGTTTTTT.